The 9 T cell receptor beta chains below all came from one sample that was sequenced in a study of blood T cell repertoires in COVID-19. Libraries were prepared by immunoSEQ multiplex PCR; TCRdb keeps only in-frame clonotypes and omits some of them. The table has some 75,000 clones, around 80% seen once. Sequencing was carried out using peripheral blood. These TCRs come from a man over 45 with COVID-19, enrolled during active disease.

V and J are TRBV29-1 and TRBJ2-3; TRBD2 might be the D (7 bases). The CDR3 runs to 15 residues. The germline gives CDR1 SQVTM, CDR2 ANQGSEA. V lost 1 base to trimming and J lost 9 bases, with 20 bases between them. The CDR3 reads CSVEGLAAIQGTQYF. The CDR3 DNA follows: TGCAGCGTTGAAGGCCTAGCGGCCATCCAGGGGACGCAGTATTTT.

This chain uses TRBV7-2 with TRBJ2-1, with D hard to call. CDR3 length: 11 residues. V lost 1 base and J 9 bases, leaving 4 bases between the germline ends. Germline V gene sequence: CDR1 SGHTA, CDR2 FQGNSA. This chain's CDR3 is CASSLDSEQFF. The DNA of the CDR3 is TGTGCCAGCAGCTTAGATAGTGAGCAGTTCTTC.

This chain links TRBV25-1 with TRBJ2-5; tentatively, D is TRBD1 (5 bases). CDR1 is MGHDK and CDR2 is SYGVNS in the germline V gene. Trimming took 1 base from V and 1 from J, leaving 7 bases between them. CDR3 length equals 14 residues. DNA of the CDR3: TGTGCCAGCAGTGAATGGGGCAGCCAAGAGACCCAGTACTTC. Protein product: CASSEWGSQETQYF.

A few counts support this clone. The chain combines TRBV7-2 with TRBJ2-3, with D possibly TRBD1 on 5 matching bases. CDR1 SGHTA and CDR2 FQGNSA come from the germline V gene. V dropped 4 bases and J dropped 8 bases, with 22 bases sitting between them. The CDR3 runs to 16 residues. DNA of the CDR3: TGTGCCAGCAGCTCCCTTTCACAGATAGGGGTTAGTACGCAGTATTTT. Encoded protein: CASSSLSQIGVSTQYF.

The rearrangement joins TRBV10-1 to TRBJ1-2, with D perhaps matching TRBD1 (6 bases). The V and J ends lost 10 bases and 4 bases respectively, with 19 bases between them. Looked up from germline, CDR1 is WNHNN and CDR2 is SYGVQD (reference sequence). The CDR3 totals 14 residues. The CDR3 protein is CAISLGGAVYGYTF. Written as DNA, the CDR3 is TGCGCCATCTCCCTGGGGGGGGCGGTCTATGGCTACACCTTC.

This clone turned up a few times. The chain uses TRBV5-1 and TRBJ1-1; 8 positions agree with TRBD1. V trimming: 4 bases; J trimming: 7 bases; junction bases outside the gene matches: 9. The germline gives CDR1 SGHRS, CDR2 YFSETQ. The CDR3 consists of 14 residues. The CDR3 bases are TGCGCCAGCAGCCACGGGGACAGGAAGAGTGAAGCTTTCTTT. Its protein is CASSHGDRKSEAFF. The whole variable domain, remainder taken from reference TRBV5-1 and TRBJ1-1, is KAGVTQTPRYLIKTRGQQVTLSCSPISGHRSVSWYQQTPGQGLQFLFEYFSETQRNKGNFPGRFSGRQFSNSRSEMNVSTLELGDSALYLCASSHGDRKSEAFFGQGTRLTVV.

The V call is TRBV6-5, the J call TRBJ1-5, with 8 bases matching TRBD1. V dropped 9 bases and J dropped 5; count of bases not matched to a gene: 12. The CDR3 extends over 15 amino acids. Germline V gene lookup returns CDR1 MNHEY and CDR2 SVGAGI. DNA for the CDR3: TGTGCCAGTATAAGTTCGGACAGGGTCTATCAGCCCCAGCATTTT. This codes for CASISSDRVYQPQHF.

The chain joins TRBV19 to TRBJ2-4; TRBD1 agrees at 8 bases. This CDR3 comprises 20 residues. Germline CDR1 reads LNHDA; CDR2 reads SQIVND (reference sequence). Trimming took 5 bases from V and 0 from J; bases not matched to a gene: 18. CDR3: CASSPDRAGRGILAKNIQYF. The DNA for the CDR3 is TGTGCCAGTAGTCCGGACAGGGCGGGAAGAGGGATACTAGCCAAAAACATTCAGTACTTC.

The V call is TRBV4-1, the J call TRBJ2-7; 12 bases are a match to TRBD2. With V trimmed by 4 bases and J by 6 bases, 7 bases remained unmatched. This CDR3 contains 15 residues. Germline CDR1 MGHRA, CDR2 YSYEKL. The CDR3 sequence: CASSPWTSGIAEQYF. As DNA, the CDR3 is TGCGCCAGCAGCCCATGGACTAGCGGGATTGCCGAGCAGTACTTC.